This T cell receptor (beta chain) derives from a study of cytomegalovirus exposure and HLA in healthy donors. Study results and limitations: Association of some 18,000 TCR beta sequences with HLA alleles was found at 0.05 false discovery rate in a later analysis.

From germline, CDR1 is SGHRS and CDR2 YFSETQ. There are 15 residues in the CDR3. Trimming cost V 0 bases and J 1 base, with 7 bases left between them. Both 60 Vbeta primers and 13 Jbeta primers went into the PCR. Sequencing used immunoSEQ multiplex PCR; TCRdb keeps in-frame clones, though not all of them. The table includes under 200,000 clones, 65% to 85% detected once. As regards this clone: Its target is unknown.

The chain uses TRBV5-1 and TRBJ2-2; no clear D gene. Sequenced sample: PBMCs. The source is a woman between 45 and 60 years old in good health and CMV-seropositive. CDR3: CASSLGSVNTGELFF. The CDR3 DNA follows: TGCGCCAGCAGCTTGGGGTCAGTGAACACCGGGGAGCTGTTTTTT.